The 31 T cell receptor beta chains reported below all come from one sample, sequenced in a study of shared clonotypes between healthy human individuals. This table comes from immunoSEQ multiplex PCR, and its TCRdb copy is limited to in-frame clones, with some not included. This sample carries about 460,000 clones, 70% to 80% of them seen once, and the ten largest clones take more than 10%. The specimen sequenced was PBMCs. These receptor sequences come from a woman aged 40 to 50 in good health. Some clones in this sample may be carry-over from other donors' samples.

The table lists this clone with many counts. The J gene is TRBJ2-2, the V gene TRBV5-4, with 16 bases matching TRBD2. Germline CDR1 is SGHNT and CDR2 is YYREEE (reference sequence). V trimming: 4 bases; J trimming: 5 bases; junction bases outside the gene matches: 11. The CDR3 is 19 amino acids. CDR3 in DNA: TGTGCCAGCAGCCCGGGGGGACTAGCGGGAGGGCCGCAAACCGGGGAGCTGTTTTTT. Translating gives CASSPGGLAGGPQTGELFF.

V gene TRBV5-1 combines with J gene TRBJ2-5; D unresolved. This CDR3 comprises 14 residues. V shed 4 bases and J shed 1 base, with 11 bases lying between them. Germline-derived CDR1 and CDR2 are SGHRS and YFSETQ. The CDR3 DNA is TGCGCCAGCAGCCCCCATGAGGCCCAAGAGACCCAGTACTTC. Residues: CASSPHEAQETQYF.

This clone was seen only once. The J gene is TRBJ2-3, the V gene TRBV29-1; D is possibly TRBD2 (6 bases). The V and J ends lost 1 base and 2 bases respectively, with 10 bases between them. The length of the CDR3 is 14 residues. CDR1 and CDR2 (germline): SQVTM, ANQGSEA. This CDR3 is CSVEGGLLTDTQYF. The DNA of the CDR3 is TGCAGCGTTGAAGGGGGACTTCTCACAGATACGCAGTATTTT.

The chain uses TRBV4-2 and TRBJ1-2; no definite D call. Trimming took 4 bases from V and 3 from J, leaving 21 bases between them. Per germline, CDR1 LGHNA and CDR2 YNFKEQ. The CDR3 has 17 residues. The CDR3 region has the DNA TGTGCCAGCAGCCCAGCCGGTACAGACTTAAGCCACTATGGCTACACCTTC. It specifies CASSPAGTDLSHYGYTF.

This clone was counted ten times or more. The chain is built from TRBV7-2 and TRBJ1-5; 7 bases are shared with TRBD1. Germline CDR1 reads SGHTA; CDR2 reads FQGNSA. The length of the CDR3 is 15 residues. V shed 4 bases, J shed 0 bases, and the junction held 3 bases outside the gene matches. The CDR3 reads CASSSRTGSNQPQHF. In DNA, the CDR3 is TGTGCCAGCAGCTCTAGGACAGGTAGCAATCAGCCCCAGCATTTT.

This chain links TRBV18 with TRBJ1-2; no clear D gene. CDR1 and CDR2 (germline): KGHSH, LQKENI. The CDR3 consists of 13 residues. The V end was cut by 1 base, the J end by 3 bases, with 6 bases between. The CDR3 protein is CASSPQGDYGYTF. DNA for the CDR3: TGTGCCAGCTCACCACAGGGTGACTATGGCTACACCTTC. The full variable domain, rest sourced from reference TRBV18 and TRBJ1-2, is NAGVMQNPRHLVRRRGQEARLRCSPMKGHSHVYWYRQLPEEGLKFMVYLQKENIIDESGMPKERFSAEFPKEGPSILRIQQVVRGDSAAYFCASSPQGDYGYTFGSGTRLTVV.

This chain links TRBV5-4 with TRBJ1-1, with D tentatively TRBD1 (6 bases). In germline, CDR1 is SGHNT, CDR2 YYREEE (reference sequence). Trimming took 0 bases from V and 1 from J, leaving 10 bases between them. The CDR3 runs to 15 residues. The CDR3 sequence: CASSLVGTTNTEAFF. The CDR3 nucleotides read TGTGCCAGCAGCTTGGTAGGGACAACGAACACTGAAGCTTTCTTT.

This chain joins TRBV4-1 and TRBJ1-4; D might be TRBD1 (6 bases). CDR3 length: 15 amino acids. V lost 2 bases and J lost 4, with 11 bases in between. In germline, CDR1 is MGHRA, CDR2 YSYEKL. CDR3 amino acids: CASSQTGLNNEKLFF. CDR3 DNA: TGCGCCAGCAGCCAAACAGGGTTGAATAATGAAAAACTGTTTTTT.

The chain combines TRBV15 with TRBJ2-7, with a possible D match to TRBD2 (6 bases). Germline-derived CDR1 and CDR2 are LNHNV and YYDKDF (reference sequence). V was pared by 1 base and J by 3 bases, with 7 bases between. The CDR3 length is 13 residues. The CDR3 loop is CATSRAGVYEQYF. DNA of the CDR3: TGTGCCACCAGCAGAGCGGGGGTCTACGAGCAGTACTTC. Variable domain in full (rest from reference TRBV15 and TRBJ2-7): DAMVIQNPRYQVTQFGKPVTLSCSQTLNHNVMYWYQQKSSQAPKLLFHYYDKDFNNEADTPDNFQSRRPNTSFCFLDIRSPGLGDTAMYLCATSRAGVYEQYFGPGTRLTVT.

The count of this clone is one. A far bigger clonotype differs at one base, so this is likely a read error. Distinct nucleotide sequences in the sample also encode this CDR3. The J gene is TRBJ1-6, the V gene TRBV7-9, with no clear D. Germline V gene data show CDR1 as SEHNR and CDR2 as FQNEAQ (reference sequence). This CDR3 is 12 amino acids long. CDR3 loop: CASSTMNSPLHF. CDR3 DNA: TGTGCCAGCAGCACGATGAATTCGCCCCTCCACTTT.

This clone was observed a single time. The CDR3 sequence is CASSLVGQGVYGYTF. In DNA, the CDR3 is TGTGCCAGCAGCTTGGTAGGTCAGGGCGTCTATGGCTACACCTTC. The gene calls are TRBV5-4 and TRBJ1-2; D perhaps matches TRBD1 (5 bases). The CDR3 spans 15 residues. Trimming cost V 0 bases and J 4 bases, with 13 bases left between them. Germline values: CDR1 SGHNT, CDR2 YYREEE (reference sequence).

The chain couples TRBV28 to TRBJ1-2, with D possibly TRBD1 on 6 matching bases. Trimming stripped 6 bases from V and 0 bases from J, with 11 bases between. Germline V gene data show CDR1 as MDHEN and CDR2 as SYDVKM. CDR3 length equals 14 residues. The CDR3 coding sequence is TGTGCCAGCAGGGAACAGGGCTCTAACTATGGCTACACCTTC. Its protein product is CASREQGSNYGYTF.

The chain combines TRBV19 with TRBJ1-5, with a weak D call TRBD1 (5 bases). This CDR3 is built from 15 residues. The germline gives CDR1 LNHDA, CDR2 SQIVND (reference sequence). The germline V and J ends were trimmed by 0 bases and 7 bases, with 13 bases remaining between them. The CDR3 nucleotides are TGTGCCAGTAGTATAGATCTTCGGGGGAGGCAGCCCCAGCATTTT. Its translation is CASSIDLRGRQPQHF. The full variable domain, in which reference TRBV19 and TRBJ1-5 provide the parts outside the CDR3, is DGGITQSPKYLFRKEGQNVTLSCEQNLNHDAMYWYRQDPGQGLRLIYYSQIVNDFQKGDIAEGYSVSREKKESFPLTVTSAQKNPTAFYLCASSIDLRGRQPQHFGDGTRLSIL.

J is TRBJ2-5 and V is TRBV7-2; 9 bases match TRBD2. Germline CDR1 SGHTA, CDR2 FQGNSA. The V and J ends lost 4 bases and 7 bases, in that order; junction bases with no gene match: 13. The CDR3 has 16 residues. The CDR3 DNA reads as TGTGCCAGCAGCTCAGACCCGGGACTAGCAGCGTGGACCCAGTACTTC. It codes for CASSSDPGLAAWTQYF. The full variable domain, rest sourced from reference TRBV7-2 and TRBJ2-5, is GAGVSQSPSNKVTEKGKDVELRCDPISGHTALYWYRQSLGQGLEFLIYFQGNSAPDKSGLPSDRFSAERTGGSVSTLTIQRTQQEDSAVYLCASSSDPGLAAWTQYFGPGTRLLVL.

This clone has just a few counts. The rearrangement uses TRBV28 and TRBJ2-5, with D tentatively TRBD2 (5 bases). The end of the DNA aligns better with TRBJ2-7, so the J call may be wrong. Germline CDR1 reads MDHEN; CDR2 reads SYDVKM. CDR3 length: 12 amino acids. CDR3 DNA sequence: TGTGCCAGCCAGGACTCGTTCTACGAGCAGTACTTC. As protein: CASQDSFYEQYF.

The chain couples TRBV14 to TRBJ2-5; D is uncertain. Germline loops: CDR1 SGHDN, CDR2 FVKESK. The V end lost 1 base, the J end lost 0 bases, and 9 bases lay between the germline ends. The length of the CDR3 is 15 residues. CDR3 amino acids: CASSQVSSHQETQYF. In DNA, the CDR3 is TGTGCCAGCAGCCAAGTCTCGTCACACCAAGAGACCCAGTACTTC.

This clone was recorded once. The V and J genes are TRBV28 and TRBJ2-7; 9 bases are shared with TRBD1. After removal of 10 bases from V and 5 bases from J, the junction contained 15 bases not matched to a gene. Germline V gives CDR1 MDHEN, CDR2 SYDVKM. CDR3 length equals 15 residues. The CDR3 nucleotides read TGTGCCACTCTTCCTACGGGACAGGGATCCCACGAGCAGTACTTC. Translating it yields CATLPTGQGSHEQYF.

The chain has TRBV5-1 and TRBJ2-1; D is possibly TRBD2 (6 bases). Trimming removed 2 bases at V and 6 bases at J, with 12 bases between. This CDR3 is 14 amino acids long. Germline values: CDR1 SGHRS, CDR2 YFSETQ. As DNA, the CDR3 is TGCGCCAGCAGCTTCGAACTAGCCGTCAATGAGCAGTTCTTC. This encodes CASSFELAVNEQFF. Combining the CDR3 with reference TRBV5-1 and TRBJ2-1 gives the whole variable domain KAGVTQTPRYLIKTRGQQVTLSCSPISGHRSVSWYQQTPGQGLQFLFEYFSETQRNKGNFPGRFSGRQFSNSRSEMNVSTLELGDSALYLCASSFELAVNEQFFGPGTRLTVL.

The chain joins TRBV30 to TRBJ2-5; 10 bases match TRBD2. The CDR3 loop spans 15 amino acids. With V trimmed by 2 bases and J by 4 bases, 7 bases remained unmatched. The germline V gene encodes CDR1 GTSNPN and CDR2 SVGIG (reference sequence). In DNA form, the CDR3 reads TGTGCCTGGAGTCGGCTAGCGGGGGACGGAGAGACCCAGTACTTC. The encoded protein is CAWSRLAGDGETQYF.

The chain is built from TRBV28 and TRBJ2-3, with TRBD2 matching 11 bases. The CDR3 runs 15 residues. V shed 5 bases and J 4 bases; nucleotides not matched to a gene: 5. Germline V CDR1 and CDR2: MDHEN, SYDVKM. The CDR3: CASSLSSGRPDTQYF. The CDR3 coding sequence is TGTGCCAGCAGTCTCTCTAGCGGGAGGCCAGATACGCAGTATTTT. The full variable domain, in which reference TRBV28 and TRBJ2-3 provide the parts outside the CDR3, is DVKVTQSSRYLVKRTGEKVFLECVQDMDHENMFWYRQDPGLGLRLIYFSYDVKMKEKGDIPEGYSVSREKKERFSLILESASTNQTSMYLCASSLSSGRPDTQYFGPGTRLTVL.

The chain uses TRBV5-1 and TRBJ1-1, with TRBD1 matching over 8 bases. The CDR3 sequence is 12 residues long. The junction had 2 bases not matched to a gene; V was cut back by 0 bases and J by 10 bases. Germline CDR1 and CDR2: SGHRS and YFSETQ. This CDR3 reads CASSLGTGTAFF. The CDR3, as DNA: TGCGCCAGCAGCTTGGGGACAGGGACAGCTTTCTTT.

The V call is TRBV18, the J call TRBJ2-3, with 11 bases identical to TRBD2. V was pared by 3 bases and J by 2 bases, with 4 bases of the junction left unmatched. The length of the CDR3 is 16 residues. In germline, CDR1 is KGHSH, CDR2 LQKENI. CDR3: CASSPETSGATDTQYF. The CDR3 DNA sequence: TGTGCCAGCTCACCGGAGACTAGCGGGGCCACAGATACGCAGTATTTT.

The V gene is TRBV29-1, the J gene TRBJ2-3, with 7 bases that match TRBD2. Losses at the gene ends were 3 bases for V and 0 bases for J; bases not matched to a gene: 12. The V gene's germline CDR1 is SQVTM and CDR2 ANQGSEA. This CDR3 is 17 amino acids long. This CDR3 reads CSVDEYLSGISTDTQYF. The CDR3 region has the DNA TGCAGCGTTGACGAATATCTGAGCGGGATAAGCACAGATACGCAGTATTTT.

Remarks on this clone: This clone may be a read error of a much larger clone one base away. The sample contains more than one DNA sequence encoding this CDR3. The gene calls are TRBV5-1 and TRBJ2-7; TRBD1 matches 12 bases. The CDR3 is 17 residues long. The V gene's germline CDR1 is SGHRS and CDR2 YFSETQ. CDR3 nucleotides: TGTGCCAGCAGCTTGAGTGGGACAGGGGGCTTCTCCTACGAGCAGTACTTC. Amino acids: CASSLSGTGGFSYEQYF.

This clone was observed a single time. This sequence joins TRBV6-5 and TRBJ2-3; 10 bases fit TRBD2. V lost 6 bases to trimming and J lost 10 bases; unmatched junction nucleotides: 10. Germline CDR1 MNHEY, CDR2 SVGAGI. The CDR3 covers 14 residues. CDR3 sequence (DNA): TGTGCCAGCAGAGGACTAGCGGAGGGTGTGGCGCAGTATTTT. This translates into CASRGLAEGVAQYF.

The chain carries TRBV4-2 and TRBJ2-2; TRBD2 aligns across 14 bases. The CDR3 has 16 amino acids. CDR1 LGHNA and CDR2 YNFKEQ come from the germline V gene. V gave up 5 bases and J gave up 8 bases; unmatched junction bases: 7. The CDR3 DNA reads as TGTGCCAGCAGCTTTGGGACTAGCGGGAGTTATGGGGAGCTGTTTTTT. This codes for CASSFGTSGSYGELFF.

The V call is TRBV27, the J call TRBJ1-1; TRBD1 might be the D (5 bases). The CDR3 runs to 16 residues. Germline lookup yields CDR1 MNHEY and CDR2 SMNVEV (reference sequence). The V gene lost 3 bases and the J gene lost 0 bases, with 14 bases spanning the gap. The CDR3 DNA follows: TGTGCCAGCAGTTTTGGTAGGGGTTTCATGAACACTGAAGCTTTCTTT. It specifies CASSFGRGFMNTEAFF.

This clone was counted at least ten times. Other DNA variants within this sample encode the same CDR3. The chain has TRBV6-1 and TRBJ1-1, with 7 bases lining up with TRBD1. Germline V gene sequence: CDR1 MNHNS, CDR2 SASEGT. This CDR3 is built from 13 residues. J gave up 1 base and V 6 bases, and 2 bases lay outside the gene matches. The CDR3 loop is CASSDRENTEAFF. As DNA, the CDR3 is TGTGCCAGCAGCGACAGGGAGAACACTGAAGCTTTCTTT.

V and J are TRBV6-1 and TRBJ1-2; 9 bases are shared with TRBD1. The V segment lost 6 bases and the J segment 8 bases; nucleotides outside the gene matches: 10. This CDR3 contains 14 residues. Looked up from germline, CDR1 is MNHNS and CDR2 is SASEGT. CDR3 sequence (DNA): TGTGCCAGCAGCGATAACAGGGGGCGCGGCGGCTACACCTTC. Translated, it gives CASSDNRGRGGYTF.

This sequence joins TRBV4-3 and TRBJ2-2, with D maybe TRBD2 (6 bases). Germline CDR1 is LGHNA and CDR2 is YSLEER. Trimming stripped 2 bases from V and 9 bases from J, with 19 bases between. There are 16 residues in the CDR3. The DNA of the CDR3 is TGCGCCAGCAGCCAACGCCGACTAGGTTTTATTAGGGAGCTGTTTTTT. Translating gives CASSQRRLGFIRELFF.

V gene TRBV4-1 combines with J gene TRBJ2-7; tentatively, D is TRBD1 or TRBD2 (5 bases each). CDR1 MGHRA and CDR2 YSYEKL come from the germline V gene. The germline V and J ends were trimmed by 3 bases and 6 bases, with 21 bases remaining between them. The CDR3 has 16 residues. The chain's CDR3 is CASSQDAGPLGTEQYF. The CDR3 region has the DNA TGCGCCAGCAGCCAGGATGCCGGCCCCCTGGGGACCGAGCAGTACTTC.